This T cell receptor (beta chain) was observed in a study of radiotherapy plus CTLA-4 blockade in lung cancer. Sequencing used immunoSEQ multiplex PCR; TCRdb keeps in-frame clones, though not all of them. The sample contains about 99,000 clones, about 90% of which appear only once. Findings and limits, study-wide: Following radiotherapy plus ipilimumab, tumor-derived TCR clones expanded in the blood.

In its sample, this clone was seen a few times. Antigen specificity is unknown. The source material was peripheral blood, sampled from a patient treated with radiotherapy plus ipilimumab. This TCR was recovered from a human donor with non-small cell lung cancer that progressed on radiotherapy plus ipilimumab.

CDR3 nucleotide sequence: TGCGCCAGCAGCTTGTGGGGCCTGGACAGTCCAAGCACAGATACGCAGTATTTT. Translated: CASSLWGLDSPSTDTQYF. V usage is TRBV5-1 and J usage is TRBJ2-3; D possibly corresponds to TRBD1 (6 bases). This CDR3 is built from 18 residues. The V gene's germline CDR1 is SGHRS and CDR2 YFSETQ. Trimming took 1 base from V and 0 from J, leaving 18 bases between them.